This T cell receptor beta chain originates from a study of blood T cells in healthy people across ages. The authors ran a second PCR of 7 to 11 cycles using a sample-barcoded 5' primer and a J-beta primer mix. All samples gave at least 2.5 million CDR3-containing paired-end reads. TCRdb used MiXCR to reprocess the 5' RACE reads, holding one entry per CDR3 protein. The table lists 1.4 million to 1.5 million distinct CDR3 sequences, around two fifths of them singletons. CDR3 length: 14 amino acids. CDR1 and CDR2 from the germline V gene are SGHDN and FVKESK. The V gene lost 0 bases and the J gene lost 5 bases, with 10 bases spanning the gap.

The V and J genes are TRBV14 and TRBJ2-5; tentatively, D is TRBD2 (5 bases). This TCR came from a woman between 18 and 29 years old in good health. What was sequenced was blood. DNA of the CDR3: TGTGCCAGCAGCCAAGACCTTAGCGTGGAGACCCAGTACTTC. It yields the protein CASSQDLSVETQYF.